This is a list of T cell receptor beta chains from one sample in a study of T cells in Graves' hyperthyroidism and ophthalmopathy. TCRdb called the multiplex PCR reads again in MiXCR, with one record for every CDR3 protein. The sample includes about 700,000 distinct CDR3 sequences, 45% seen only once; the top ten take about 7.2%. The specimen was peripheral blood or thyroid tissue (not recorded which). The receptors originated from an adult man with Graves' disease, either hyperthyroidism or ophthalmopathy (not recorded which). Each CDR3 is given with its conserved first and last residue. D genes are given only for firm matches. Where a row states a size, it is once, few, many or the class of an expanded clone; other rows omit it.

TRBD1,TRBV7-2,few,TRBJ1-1,CASSLITGEVTEAFF,TGTGCCAGCAGCTTAATTACAGGGGAGGTCACTGAAGCTTTCTTT
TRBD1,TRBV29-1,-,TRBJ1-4,CSATGGLNEKLFF,TGCAGCGCGACAGGGGGCCTCAATGAAAAACTGTTTTTT
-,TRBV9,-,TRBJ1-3,CASSVDPRLGSSGNTIYF,TGTGCCAGCAGCGTAGACCCCAGGCTTGGCAGCTCTGGAAACACCATATATTTT
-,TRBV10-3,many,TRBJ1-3,CATSPSSGNTIYF,TGTGCCACCTCACCGAGCTCTGGAAACACCATATATTTT
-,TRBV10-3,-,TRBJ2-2,CAISTEGSGELFF,TGTGCCATCAGTACGGAGGGCTCCGGGGAGCTGTTTTTT
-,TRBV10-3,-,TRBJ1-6,CAASREAPSPLHF,TGTGCCGCATCTAGGGAGGCCCCTTCACCCCTCCACTTT
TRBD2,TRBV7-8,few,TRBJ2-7,CASSQGLAETYEQYF,TGTGCCAGCAGCCAAGGGCTAGCGGAAACCTACGAGCAGTACTTC
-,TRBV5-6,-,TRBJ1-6,CASSLEGVVYNSPLHF,TGTGCCAGCAGCCTCGAGGGGGTGGTCTATAATTCACCCCTCCACTTT
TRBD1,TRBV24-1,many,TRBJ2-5,CATSDDRGQGARETQYF,TGTGCCACCAGTGATGACCGCGGACAGGGGGCAAGGGAGACCCAGTACTTC
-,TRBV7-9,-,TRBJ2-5,CASSFYICSAGKLAGGLETQYF,-
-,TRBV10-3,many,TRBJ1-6,CAISESDGDSPLHF,TGTGCCATCAGTGAGTCTGACGGGGATTCACCCCTCCACTTT
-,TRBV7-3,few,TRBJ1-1,CASSLETASLPEAFF,TGTGCCAGCAGCCTGGAGACAGCGAGCCTCCCGGAAGCTTTCTTT
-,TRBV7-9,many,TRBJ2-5,CASSFQQAAVTQYF,TGTGCCAGCAGCTTCCAACAGGCAGCCGTGACCCAGTACTTC
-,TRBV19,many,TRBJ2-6,CASSMGAAGANVLTF,TGTGCCAGTAGTATGGGGGCGGCTGGGGCCAACGTCCTGACTTTC
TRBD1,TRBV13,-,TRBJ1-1,CASSLGAGQGAFF,TGTGCCAGCAGCTTAGGCGCGGGACAGGGAGCTTTCTTT
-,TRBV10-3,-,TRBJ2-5,CASSYLRGQETQYF,TGTGCCAGCAGTTATCTGAGGGGCCAAGAGACCCAGTACTTC
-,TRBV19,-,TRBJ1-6,CASSFLEEISPLHF,TGTGCCAGCAGTTTCTTAGAAGAAATTTCACCCCTCCACTTT
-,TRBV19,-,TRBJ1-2,CASSPSPQIYGYTF,TGTGCCAGTAGTCCGTCACCTCAAATCTATGGCTACACCTTC
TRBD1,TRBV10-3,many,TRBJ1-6,CAIKGQGNSPLHF,TGTGCCATCAAGGGACAGGGGAATTCACCCCTCCACTTT
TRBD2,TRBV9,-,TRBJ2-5,CASSVGPSGKETQYF,TGTGCCAGCAGCGTAGGGCCTAGCGGGAAAGAGACCCAGTACTTC
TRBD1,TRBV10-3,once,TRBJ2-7,CAISETSTGVKEQYF,TGTGCCATCAGTGAGACCTCGACAGGGGTTAAAGAGCAGTACTTC
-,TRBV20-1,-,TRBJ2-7,CSASLGANEEYF,TGCAGTGCTAGTCTGGGAGCCAACGAGGAGTACTTC
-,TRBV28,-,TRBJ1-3,CASSWDTTIYF,TGTGCCAGCAGTTGGGACACCACCATATATTTT
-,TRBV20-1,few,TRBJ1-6,CSAGGFGRNSPLHF,TGCAGTGCCGGGGGTTTTGGGAGAAATTCACCCCTCCACTTT
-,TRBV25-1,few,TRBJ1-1,CASSGYTGNTEAFF,TGTGCCAGCAGTGGATATACAGGGAACACTGAAGCTTTCTTT
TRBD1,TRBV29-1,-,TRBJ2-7,CSAWTGDYEQYF,TGCAGCGCCTGGACAGGGGACTACGAGCAGTACTTC
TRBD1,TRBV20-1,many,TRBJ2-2,CSAKRTGTGTGELFF,TGCAGTGCTAAGAGGACAGGGACGGGCACCGGGGAGCTGTTTTTT
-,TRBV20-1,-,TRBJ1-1,CSASGAGSFDTEAFF,TGCAGTGCTAGTGGAGCGGGGTCTTTTGACACTGAAGCTTTCTTT
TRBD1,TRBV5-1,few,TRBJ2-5,CASSSLGTAQETQYF,TGCGCCAGCAGCTCACTAGGGACAGCCCAAGAGACCCAGTACTTC
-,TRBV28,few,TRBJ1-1,CATTGNTEAFF,TGTGCCACAACAGGGAACACTGAAGCTTTCTTT
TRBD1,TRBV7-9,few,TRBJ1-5,CASSQDTGGNQPQHF,TGTGCCAGCAGCCAGGACACAGGGGGGAATCAGCCCCAGCATTTT
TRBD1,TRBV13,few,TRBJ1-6,CASSLALRGANNSPLHF,TGTGCCAGCAGCTTAGCACTCAGGGGGGCCAATAATTCACCCCTCCACTTT
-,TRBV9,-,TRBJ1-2,CASSPPNSGRNYGYTF,TGTGCCAGCTCACCACCAAACTCGGGACGCAACTATGGCTACACCTTC
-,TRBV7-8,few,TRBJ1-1,CASSLAMAENTEAFF,TGTGCCAGCAGCTTAGCGATGGCCGAGAACACTGAAGCTTTCTTT
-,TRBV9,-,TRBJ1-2,CASSVDQDSNYGYTF,TGTGCCAGCAGCGTAGATCAGGACTCGAACTATGGCTACACCTTC
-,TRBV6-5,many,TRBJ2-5,CASSGHWQETQYF,TGTGCCAGCAGCGGACACTGGCAAGAGACCCAGTACTTC
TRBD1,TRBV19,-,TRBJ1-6,CASADRDNSPLHF,TGTGCCAGTGCTGACAGGGATAATTCACCCCTCCACTTT
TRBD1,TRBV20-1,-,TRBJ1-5,CSAGRGQGIQPQHF,TGCAGTGCGGGCCGGGGACAGGGGATTCAGCCCCAGCATTTT
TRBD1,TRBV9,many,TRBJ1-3,CASSLQGAGNTIYF,TGCGCCAGCAGCTTACAGGGGGCTGGAAACACCATATATTTT
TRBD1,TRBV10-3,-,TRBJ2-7,CAIRMTGESYEQYF,TGTGCCATCAGAATGACAGGGGAGTCCTACGAGCAGTACTTC
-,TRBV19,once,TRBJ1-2,CASSPPWTSHGSGYTF,TGTGCCAGTAGTCCTCCTTGGACAAGCCACGGTTCTGGCTACACCTTC
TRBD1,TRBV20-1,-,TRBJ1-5,CSADNPITGQGAGQPQHF,TGCAGTGCCGACAACCCCATAACGGGACAGGGGGCCGGGCAGCCCCAGCATTTT
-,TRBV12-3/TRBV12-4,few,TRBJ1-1,CASSFSFGLEAFF,TGTGCCAGCAGTTTCTCCTTTGGCCTAGAAGCTTTCTTT
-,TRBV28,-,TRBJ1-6,CASSLPVTGYNSPLHF,TGTGCCAGCAGTCTTCCCGTGACAGGTTATAATTCACCCCTCCACTTT
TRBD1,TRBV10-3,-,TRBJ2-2,CAITRTGNTGELFF,TGTGCCATCACTAGGACAGGGAACACCGGGGAGCTGTTTTTT
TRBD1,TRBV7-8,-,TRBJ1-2,CASSFTGTALLSYGYTF,TGTGCCAGCAGCTTCACAGGGACAGCTCTTTTGTCCTATGGCTACACCTTC
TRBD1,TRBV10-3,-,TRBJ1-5,CAINDRGNQPQHF,TGTGCCATCAATGACAGGGGCAATCAGCCCCAGCATTTT
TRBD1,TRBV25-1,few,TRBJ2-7,CASSDPGQGTYEQYF,TGTGCCAGCAGTGACCCGGGACAGGGGACCTACGAGCAGTACTTC
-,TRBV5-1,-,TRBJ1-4,CASSSSGTSNEKLFF,TGCGCCAGCAGCTCGTCCGGGACCTCAAATGAAAAACTGTTTTTT
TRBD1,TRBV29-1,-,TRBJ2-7,CSVRYRGRGEQYF,TGCAGCGTACGATACAGGGGGCGCGGCGAGCAGTACTTC
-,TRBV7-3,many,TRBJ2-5,CASSAGTQETQYF,TGTGCCAGCAGCGCCGGGACCCAAGAGACCCAGTACTTC
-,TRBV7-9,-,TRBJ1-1,CASSNYFLEDPTINTEASF,TGTGCCAGCAGTAACTACTTCCTTGAGGACCCTACAATAAACACTGAAGCTTCCTTT
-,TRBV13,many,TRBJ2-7,CASSQQGNEQYF,TGTGCCAGCAGTCAACAGGGAAACGAGCAGTACTTC
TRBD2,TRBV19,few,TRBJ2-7,CASSPNPGTSNEQYF,TGTGCCAGTAGTCCAAACCCGGGGACTAGCAACGAGCAGTACTTC
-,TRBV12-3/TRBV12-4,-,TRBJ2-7,CASRKEASYEQYF,TGTGCCAGCAGAAAGGAAGCCTCCTACGAGCAGTACTTC